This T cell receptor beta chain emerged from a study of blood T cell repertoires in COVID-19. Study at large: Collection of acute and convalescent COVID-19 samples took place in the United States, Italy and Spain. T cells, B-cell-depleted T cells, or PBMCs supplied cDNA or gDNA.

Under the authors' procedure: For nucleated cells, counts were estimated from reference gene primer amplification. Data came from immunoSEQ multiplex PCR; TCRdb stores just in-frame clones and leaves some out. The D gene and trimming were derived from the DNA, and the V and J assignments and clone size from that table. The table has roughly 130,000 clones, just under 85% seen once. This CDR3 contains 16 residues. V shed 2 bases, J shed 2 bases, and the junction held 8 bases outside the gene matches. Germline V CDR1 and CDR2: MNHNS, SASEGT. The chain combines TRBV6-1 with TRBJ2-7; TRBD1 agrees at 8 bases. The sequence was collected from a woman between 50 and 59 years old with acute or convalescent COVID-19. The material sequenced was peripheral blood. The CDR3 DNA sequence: TGTGCCAGCAGTGAATATGTTGGGACAGGAGCCTACGAGCAGTACTTC. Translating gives CASSEYVGTGAYEQYF.